The present T cell receptor (beta chain) was sequenced within a study of T-cell reconstitution after alpha-beta-depleted transplantation in children. The germline V gene has CDR1 SQVTM and CDR2 ANQGSEA. This CDR3 is 10 amino acids long. Trimming shortened V by 4 bases and J by 9 bases, and 7 bases separated the two germline ends. Preparing the TCRbeta library involved the use of unique molecular identifiers. MiXCR, run by TCRdb on the PCR reads, gives a single entry per CDR3 protein. The sample lists hundreds of thousands of distinct CDR3 sequences, 9.5% to 13% occurring once. This clonotype was picked up many times.

The rearrangement links TRBV29-1 to TRBJ1-3; no clear D gene. This sequence was found in a child younger than two with acute myeloid leukemia, due to receive a stem cell transplant. Sequenced here: PBMCs, sampled before TCRalphabeta/CD19-depleted stem cell transplant. For the CDR3, the DNA is TGCAGCGTTGGAGAGGGCACCATATATTTT. Translating it yields CSVGEGTIYF.